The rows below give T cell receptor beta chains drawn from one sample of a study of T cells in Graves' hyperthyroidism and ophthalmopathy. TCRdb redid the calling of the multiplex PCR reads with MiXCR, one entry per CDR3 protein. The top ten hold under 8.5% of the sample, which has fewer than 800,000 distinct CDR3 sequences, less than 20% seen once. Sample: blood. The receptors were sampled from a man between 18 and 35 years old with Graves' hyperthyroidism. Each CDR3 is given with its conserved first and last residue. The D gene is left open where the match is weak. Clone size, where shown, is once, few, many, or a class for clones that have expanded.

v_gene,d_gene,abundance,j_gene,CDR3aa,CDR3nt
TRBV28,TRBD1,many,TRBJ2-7,CATSTGGAESYEQYF,TGTGCCACAAGCACAGGGGGCGCGGAATCCTACGAGCAGTACTTC
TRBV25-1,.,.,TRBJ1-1,CASMEWARTEAFF,TGTGCCAGCATGGAGTGGGCGCGAACTGAAGCTTTCTTT
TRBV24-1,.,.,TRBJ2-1,CATSELDNEQFF,TGTGCCACCAGCGAGCTCGACAATGAGCAGTTCTTC
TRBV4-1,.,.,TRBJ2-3,CASSHPEGRRDTQYF,TGCGCCAGCAGCCACCCCGAGGGCCGACGGGATACGCAGTATTTT
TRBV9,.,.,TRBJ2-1,CASSPKGPLGLSEQFF,TGTGCCAGCAGCCCAAAGGGACCCTTAGGCCTTAGTGAGCAGTTCTTC
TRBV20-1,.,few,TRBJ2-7,CSGAGTYEQYF,TGCAGTGGGGCTGGGACCTACGAGCAGTACTTC
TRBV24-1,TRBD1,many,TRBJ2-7,CATSDPGQPFGEQYF,TGTGCCACCAGTGACCCGGGACAGCCCTTTGGCGAGCAGTACTTC
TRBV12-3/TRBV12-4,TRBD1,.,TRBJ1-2,CASSQPTGGRGYTF,TGTGCCAGCAGCCAACCCACAGGGGGTCGGGGCTACACCTTC
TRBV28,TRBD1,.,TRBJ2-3,CASSQQGVSDTQYF,TGTGCCAGCAGTCAACAGGGGGTTTCAGATACGCAGTATTTT
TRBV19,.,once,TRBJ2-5,CASSILGRETQYF,TGTGCCAGTAGTATTTTGGGTCGAGAGACCCAGTACTTC
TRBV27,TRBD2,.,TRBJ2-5,CASSSDKREGLETQYF,TGTGCCAGCAGTTCCGACAAGCGGGAGGGCCTAGAGACCCAGTACTTC
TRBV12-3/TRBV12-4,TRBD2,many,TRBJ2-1,CASSLQAGVSDEQFF,TGTGCCAGCAGTTTGCAAGCGGGAGTTAGTGATGAGCAGTTCTTC
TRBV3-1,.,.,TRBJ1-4,CASSQGPPSEKLFF,TGTGCCAGCAGCCAAGGTCCCCCTAGTGAAAAACTGTTTTTT
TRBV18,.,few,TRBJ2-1,CASSPPVARTRRTYNEQFF,TGTGCCAGCTCACCACCTGTGGCTCGGACTCGCCGCACCTACAATGAGCAGTTCTTC
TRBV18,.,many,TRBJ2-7,CASSPPSNYEQYF,TGTGCCAGCTCACCACCTTCAAACTACGAGCAGTACTTC
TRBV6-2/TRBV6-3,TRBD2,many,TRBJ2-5,CASSRTGTSGMKTQYF,TGTGCCAGCAGTCGGACCGGGACTAGCGGGATGAAGACCCAGTACTTC
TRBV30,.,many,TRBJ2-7,CAALGGTEQYF,TGTGCCGCCCTAGGGGGGACTGAGCAGTACTTC
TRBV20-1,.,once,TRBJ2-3,CSARPATDTQYF,TGCAGTGCTAGGCCAGCAACAGATACGCAGTATTTT
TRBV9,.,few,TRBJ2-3,CASSHGTITDTQYF,TGTGCCAGCAGCCATGGAACAATCACAGATACGCAGTATTTT
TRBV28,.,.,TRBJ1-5,CASSFPPALQPQHF,TGTGCCAGCAGTTTTCCGCCGGCCCTTCAGCCCCAGCATTTT
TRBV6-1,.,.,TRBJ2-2,CASRGALNTGELFF,TGTGCCAGCAGAGGGGCGCTGAACACCGGGGAGCTGTTTTTT
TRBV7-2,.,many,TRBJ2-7,CASSPGDVRWQYF,TGTGCCAGCAGCCCGGGGGACGTCCGATGGCAGTACTTC
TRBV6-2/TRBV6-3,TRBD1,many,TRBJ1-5,CASKGRGLPYQPQHF,TGTGCCAGCAAGGGCAGGGGGCTTCCCTATCAGCCCCAGCATTTT
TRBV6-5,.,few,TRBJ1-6,CASSKGLVRANSPLHF,TGTGCCAGCAGCAAGGGGTTAGTAAGGGCAAATTCACCCCTCCACTTT
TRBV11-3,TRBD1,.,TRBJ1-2,CASSLPQGFGYTF,TGTGCCAGCAGCTTACCACAGGGGTTTGGCTACACCTTC
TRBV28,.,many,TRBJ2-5,CASSSPGTGQETQYF,TGTGCCAGCAGTTCGCCCGGGACTGGCCAAGAGACCCAGTACTTC
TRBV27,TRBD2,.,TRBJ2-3,CASSFFNSGLAGNTQYF,TGTGCCAGCAGTTTCTTTAATAGTGGACTAGCGGGCAATACGCAGTATTTT
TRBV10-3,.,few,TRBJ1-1,CAISATSTEAFF,TGTGCCATCAGCGCAACTAGCACTGAAGCTTTCTTT
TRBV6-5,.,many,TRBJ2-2,CASSYVRGAGELFF,TGTGCCAGCAGTTACGTCAGGGGGGCCGGGGAGCTGTTTTTT
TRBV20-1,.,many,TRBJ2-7,CSASRDSASFYEQYF,TGCAGTGCTAGCCGGGACTCGGCTTCCTTTTACGAGCAGTACTTC
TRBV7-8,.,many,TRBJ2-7,CASSLVPDSAYEQYF,TGTGCCAGCAGCTTAGTACCTGACAGCGCCTACGAGCAGTACTTC
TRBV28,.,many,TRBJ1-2,CASSLFSAAYGYTF,TGTGCCAGCAGTTTATTTTCGGCCGCCTATGGCTACACCTTC
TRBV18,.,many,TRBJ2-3,CASSPPGSYTDTQYF,TGTGCCAGCTCACCACCGGGCAGTTACACAGATACGCAGTATTTT
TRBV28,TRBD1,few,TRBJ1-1,CASSYTGGAYEAFF,TGTGCCAGCAGCTATACAGGGGGCGCCTATGAAGCTTTCTTT
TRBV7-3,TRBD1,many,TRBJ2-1,CASSLTPGTGTAQFF,TGTGCCAGCAGCTTAACTCCGGGGACCGGGACAGCGCAGTTCTTC
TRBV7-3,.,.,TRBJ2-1,CASSPGTPNEQFF,TGTGCCAGCAGCCCCGGGACGCCCAATGAGCAGTTCTTC
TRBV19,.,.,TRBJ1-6,CASSSIQGGSDSPLHF,TGTGCCAGTAGCTCTATCCAGGGAGGATCCGATTCACCCCTCCACTTT
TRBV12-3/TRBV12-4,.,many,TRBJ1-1,CASRPTVPQSTEAFF,TGTGCCAGCAGACCCACTGTACCTCAAAGCACTGAAGCTTTCTTT
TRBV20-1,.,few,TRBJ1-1,CSAPPRDTEAFF,TGCAGTGCCCCACCCAGGGACACTGAAGCTTTCTTT
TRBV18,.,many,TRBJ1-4,CASSPVGQATNEKLFF,TGTGCCAGCTCACCGGTGGGACAAGCAACTAATGAAAAACTGTTTTTT
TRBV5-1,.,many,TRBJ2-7,CASSLEAVSYEQYF,TGCGCCAGCAGCTTGGAAGCAGTTTCCTACGAGCAGTACTTC